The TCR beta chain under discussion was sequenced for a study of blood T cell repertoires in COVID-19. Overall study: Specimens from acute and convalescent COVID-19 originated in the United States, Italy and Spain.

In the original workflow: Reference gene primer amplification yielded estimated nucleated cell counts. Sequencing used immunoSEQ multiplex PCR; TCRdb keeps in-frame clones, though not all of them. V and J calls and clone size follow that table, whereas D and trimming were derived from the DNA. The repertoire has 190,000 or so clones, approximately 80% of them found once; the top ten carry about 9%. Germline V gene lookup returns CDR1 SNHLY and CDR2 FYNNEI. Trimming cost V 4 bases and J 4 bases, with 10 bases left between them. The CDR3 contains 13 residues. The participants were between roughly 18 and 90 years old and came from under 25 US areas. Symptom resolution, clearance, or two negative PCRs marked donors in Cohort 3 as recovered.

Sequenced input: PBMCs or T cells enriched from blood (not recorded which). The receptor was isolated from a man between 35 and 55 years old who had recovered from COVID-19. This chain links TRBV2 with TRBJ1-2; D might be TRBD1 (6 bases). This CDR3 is CASSGGQGYGYTF. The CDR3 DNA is TGTGCCAGCAGTGGGGGGCAGGGCTATGGCTACACCTTC.